The source of this TCR beta chain is a study of blood T cell repertoires in COVID-19. Across the whole study: The United States, Italy and Spain were the sources of the acute and convalescent COVID-19 samples. T cells, B-cell-depleted T cells, or PBMCs supplied cDNA or gDNA.

The CDR3 loop spans 12 amino acids. V lost 5 bases to trimming and J lost 7 bases, with 11 bases between them. The germline V gene has CDR1 MNHNY and CDR2 SVGAGI (reference sequence). Assay used: immunoSEQ multiplex PCR; TCRdb lists only in-frame clones, some missing. The sample has 200,000 to 250,000 clones; around 80% are singletons. The clonotype was recovered from a woman in her 70s with acute or convalescent COVID-19. The sequencing input was peripheral blood. V and J are TRBV6-6 and TRBJ1-2, with a possible D match to TRBD1 (6 bases). The CDR3 sequence: CASSTTGFGYTF. CDR3 sequence (DNA): TGTGCCAGCAGTACCACAGGGTTTGGCTACACCTTC.